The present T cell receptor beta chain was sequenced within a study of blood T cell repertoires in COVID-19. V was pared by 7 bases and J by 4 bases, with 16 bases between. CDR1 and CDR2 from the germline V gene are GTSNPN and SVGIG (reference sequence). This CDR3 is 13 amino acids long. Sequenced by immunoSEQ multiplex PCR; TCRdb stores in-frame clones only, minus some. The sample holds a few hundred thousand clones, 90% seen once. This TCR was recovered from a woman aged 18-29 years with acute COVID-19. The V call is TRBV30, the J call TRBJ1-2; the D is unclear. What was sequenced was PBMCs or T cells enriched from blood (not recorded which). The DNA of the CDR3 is TGTGCCTTCGAGGGAAAGCCGAGCTATGGCTACACCTTC. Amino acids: CAFEGKPSYGYTF.